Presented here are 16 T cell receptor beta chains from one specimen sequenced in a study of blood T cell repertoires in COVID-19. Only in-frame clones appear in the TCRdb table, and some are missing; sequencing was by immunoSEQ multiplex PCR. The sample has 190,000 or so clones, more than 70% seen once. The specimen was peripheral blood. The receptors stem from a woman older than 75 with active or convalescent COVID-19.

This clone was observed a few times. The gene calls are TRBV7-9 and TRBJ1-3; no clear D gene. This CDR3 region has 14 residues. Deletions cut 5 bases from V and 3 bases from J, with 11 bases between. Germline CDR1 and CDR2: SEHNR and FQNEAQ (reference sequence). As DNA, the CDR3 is TGTGCCAGCAGCAGGAGATCCCTTGGAAACACCATATATTTT. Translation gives CASSRRSLGNTIYF.

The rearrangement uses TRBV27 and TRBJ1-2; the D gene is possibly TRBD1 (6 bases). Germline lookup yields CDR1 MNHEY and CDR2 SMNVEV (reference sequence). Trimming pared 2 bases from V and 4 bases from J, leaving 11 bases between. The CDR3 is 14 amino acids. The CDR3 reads CASSLQGGGYGYTF. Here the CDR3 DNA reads TGTGCCAGCAGTTTACAGGGAGGGGGCTATGGCTACACCTTC.

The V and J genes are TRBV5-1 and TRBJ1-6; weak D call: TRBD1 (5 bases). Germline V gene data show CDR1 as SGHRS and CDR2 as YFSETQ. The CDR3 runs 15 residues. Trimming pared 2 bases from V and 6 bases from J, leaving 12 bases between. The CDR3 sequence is CASSFLGQGNSPLHF. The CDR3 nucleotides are TGCGCCAGCAGCTTCTTAGGACAAGGTAATTCACCCCTCCACTTT.

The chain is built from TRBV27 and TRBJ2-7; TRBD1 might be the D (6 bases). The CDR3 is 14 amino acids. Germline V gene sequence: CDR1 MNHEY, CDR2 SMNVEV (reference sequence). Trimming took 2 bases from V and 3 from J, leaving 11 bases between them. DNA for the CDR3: TGTGCCAGCAGTTTAGGGGGCCCCGGCTACGAGCAGTACTTC. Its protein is CASSLGGPGYEQYF.

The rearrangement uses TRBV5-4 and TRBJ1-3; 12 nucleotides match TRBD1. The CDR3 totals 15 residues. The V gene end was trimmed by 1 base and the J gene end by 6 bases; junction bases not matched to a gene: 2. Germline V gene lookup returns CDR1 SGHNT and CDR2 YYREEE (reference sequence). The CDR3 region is CASSLPGQGANTIYF. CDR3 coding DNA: TGTGCCAGCAGCTTGCCGGGACAGGGGGCAAACACCATATATTTT. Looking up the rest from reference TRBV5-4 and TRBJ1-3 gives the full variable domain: ETGVTQSPTHLIKTRGQQVTLRCSSQSGHNTVSWYQQALGQGPQFIFQYYREEENGRGNFPPRFSGLQFPNYSSELNVNALELDDSALYLCASSLPGQGANTIYFGEGSWLTVV.

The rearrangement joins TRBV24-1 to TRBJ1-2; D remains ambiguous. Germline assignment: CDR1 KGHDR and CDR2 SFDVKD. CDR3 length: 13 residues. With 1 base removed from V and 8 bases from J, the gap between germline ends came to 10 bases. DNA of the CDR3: TGTGCCACCAGTGATTTCGGAGGGAACGGCTACACCTTC. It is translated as CATSDFGGNGYTF.

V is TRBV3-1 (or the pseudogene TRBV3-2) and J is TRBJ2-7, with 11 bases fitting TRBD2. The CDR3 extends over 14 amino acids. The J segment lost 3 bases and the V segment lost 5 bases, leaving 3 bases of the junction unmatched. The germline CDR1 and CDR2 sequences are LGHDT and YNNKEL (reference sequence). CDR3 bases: TGTGCCAGCAGCACCCTAGCGGGGGGCTACGAGCAGTACTTC. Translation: CASSTLAGGYEQYF.

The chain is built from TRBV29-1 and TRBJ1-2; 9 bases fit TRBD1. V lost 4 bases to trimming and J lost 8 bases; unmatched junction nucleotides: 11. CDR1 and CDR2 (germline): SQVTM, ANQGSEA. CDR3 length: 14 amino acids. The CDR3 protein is CSVGVGTGSRGYTF. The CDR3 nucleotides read TGCAGCGTTGGTGTGGGGACAGGGTCGAGAGGCTACACCTTC. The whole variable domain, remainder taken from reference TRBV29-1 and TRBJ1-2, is SAVISQKPSRDICQRGTSLTIQCQVDSQVTMMFWYRQQPGQSLTLIATANQGSEATYESGFVIDKFPISRPNLTFSTLTVSNMSPEDSSIYLCSVGVGTGSRGYTFGSGTRLTVV.

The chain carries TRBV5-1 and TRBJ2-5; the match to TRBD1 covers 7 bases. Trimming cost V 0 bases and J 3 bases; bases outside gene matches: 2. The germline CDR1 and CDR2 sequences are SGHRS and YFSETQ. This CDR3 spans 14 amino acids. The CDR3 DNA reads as TGCGCCAGCAGCTTGGACAGGGGAGAAGAGACCCAGTACTTC. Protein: CASSLDRGEETQYF.

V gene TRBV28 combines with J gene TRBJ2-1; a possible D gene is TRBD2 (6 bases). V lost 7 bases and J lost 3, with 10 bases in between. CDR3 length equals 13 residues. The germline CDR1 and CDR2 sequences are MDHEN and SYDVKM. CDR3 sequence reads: CASTLGGYNEQFF. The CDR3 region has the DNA TGTGCCAGCACCCTCGGGGGCTACAATGAGCAGTTCTTC.

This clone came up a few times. CDR3 sequence: CASRSTWAIGNTIYF. In DNA form, the CDR3 reads TGTGCCAGCAGGTCAACGTGGGCTATTGGAAACACCATATATTTT. V is TRBV27 and J is TRBJ1-3; D unclear. Trimming took off 6 bases at V and 3 bases at J, with 15 bases between the two ends. Germline V gene data show CDR1 as MNHEY and CDR2 as SMNVEV (reference sequence). The CDR3 sequence is 15 residues long.

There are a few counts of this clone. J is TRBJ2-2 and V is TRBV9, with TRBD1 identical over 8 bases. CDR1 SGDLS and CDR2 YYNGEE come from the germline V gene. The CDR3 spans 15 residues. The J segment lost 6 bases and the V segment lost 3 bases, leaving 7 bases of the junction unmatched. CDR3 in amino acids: CASSGGQGTPGELFF. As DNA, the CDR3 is TGTGCCAGCAGCGGAGGACAGGGTACTCCCGGGGAGCTGTTTTTT.

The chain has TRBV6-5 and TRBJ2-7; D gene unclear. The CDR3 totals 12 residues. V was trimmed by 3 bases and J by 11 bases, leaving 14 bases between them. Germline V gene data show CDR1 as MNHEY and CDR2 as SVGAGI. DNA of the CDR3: TGTGCCAGCAGTTATTCACACTCGCAGGAGTACTTC. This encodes CASSYSHSQEYF.

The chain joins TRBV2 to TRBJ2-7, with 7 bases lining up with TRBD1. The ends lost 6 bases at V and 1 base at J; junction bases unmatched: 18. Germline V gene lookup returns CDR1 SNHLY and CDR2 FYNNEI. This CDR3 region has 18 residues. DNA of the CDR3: TGTGCCAGCAGATCAAGATACCCGAGGACAGGATTTTCCTACGAGCAGTACTTC. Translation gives CASRSRYPRTGFSYEQYF.

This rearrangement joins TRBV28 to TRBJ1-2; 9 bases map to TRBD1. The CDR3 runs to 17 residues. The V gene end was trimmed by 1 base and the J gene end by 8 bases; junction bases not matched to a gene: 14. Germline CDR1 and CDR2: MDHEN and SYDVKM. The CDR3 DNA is TGTGCCAGCAGTTTATTGGCCGGGACAGGGATCAAGGGGGGCTACACCTTC. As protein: CASSLLAGTGIKGGYTF.

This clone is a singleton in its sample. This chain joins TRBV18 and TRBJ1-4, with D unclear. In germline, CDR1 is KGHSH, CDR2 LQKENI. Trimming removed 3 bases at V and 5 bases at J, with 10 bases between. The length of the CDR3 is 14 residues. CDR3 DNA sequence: TGTGCCAGCTCACCTAAGCGTTTGAATGAAAAACTGTTTTTT. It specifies CASSPKRLNEKLFF.